This T cell receptor beta chain was identified during a study of T-cell reconstitution after alpha-beta-depleted transplantation in children. Unique molecular identifiers were used to barcode this TCRbeta library. TCRdb reprocessed the PCR reads via MiXCR and lists one record per CDR3 protein. Counted here are hundreds of thousands of distinct CDR3 sequences, about 33% occurring once; the ten biggest clones make up 2% to 2.5%. The CDR3 covers 18 residues. CDR1 SGHAT and CDR2 FQNNGV come from the germline V gene. Trimming cost V 2 bases and J 1 base; bases outside gene matches: 7. The chain is built from TRBV11-2 and TRBJ2-6; 8 bases align to TRBD1. The TCR originated in a human donor who donated a stem cell graft to a child with aplastic anemia. Sequenced material: PBMCs from the stem cell graft donor, taken from the stem cell graft. The CDR3 spells CASSLRQGIWSGANVLTF. CDR3 DNA sequence: TGTGCCAGCAGCTTACGACAGGGGATATGGTCTGGGGCCAACGTCCTGACTTTC.